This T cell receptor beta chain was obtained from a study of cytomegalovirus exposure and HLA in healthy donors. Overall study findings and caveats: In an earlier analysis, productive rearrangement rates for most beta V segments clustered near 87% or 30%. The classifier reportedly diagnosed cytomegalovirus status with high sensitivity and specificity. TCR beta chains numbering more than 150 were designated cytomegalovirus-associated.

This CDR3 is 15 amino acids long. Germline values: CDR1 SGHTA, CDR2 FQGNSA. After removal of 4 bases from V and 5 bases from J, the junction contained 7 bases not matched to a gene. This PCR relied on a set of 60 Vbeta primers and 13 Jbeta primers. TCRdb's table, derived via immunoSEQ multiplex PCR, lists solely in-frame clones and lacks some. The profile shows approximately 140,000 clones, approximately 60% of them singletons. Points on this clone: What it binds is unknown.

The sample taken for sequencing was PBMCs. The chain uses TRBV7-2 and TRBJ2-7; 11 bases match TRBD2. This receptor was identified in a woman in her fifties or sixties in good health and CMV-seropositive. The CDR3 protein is CASSSLAGALNEQYF. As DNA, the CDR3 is TGTGCCAGCAGCTCACTAGCGGGAGCCCTGAACGAGCAGTACTTC.